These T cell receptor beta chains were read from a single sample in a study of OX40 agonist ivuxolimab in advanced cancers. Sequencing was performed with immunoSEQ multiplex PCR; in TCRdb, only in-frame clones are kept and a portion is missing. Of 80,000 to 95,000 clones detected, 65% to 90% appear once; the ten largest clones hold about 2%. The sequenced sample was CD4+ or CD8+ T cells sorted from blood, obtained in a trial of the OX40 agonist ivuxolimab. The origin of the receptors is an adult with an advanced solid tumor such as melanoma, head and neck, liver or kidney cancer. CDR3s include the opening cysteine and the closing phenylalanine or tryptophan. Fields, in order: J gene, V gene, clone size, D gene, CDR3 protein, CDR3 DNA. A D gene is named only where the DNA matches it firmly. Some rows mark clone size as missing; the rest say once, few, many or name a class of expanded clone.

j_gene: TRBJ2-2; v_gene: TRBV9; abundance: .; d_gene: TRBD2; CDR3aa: CASSVAAGEGGELFF; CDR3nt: TGTGCCAGCAGCGTAGCGGCGGGGGAGGGCGGGGAGCTGTTTTTT
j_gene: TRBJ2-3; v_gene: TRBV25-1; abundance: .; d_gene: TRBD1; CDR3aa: CASSVGQGPDTQYF; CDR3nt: TGTGCCAGCAGTGTTGGACAGGGACCCGATACGCAGTATTTT
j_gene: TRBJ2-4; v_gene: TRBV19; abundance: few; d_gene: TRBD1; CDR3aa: CASSIDWGADRGQNIQYF; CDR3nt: TGTGCCAGTAGTATAGATTGGGGCGCGGACAGGGGGCAAAACATTCAGTACTTC
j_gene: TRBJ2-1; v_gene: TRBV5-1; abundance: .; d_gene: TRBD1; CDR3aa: CASSLRQGAGNEQFF; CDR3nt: TGCGCCAGCAGCCTAAGACAGGGGGCTGGGAATGAGCAGTTCTTC
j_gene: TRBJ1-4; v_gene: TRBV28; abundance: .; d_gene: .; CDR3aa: CASSFRVLNEKLFF; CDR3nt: TGTGCCAGCAGTTTTCGGGTCCTCAATGAAAAACTGTTTTTT
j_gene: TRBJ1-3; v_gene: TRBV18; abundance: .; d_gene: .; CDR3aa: CASSPPISGNTIYF; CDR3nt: TGTGCCAGCTCACCACCTATTTCGGGAAACACCATATATTTT
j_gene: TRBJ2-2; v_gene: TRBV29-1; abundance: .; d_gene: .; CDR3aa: CSVTIGDGELFF; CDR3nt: TGCAGCGTTACCATCGGGGACGGGGAGCTGTTTTTT
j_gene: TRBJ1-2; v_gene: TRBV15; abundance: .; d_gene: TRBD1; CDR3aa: CATSRDRGRISNYGYTF; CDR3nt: TGTGCCACCAGCAGGGACAGGGGGCGGATTTCGAACTATGGCTACACCTTC
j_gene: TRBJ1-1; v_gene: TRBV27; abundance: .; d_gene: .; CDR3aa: CASSLSLGRGNTEAFF; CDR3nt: TGTGCCAGCAGTTTATCCTTGGGGAGGGGCAACACTGAAGCTTTCTTT
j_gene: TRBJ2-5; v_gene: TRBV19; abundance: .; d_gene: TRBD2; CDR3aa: CASSVTGTSEETQYF; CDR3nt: TGTGCCAGTAGTGTTACCGGGACTAGCGAGGAGACCCAGTACTTC
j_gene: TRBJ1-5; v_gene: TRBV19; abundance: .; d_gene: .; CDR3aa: CASSGQAGLNQPQHF; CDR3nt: TGTGCCAGTAGTGGACAAGCGGGACTCAATCAGCCCCAGCATTTT